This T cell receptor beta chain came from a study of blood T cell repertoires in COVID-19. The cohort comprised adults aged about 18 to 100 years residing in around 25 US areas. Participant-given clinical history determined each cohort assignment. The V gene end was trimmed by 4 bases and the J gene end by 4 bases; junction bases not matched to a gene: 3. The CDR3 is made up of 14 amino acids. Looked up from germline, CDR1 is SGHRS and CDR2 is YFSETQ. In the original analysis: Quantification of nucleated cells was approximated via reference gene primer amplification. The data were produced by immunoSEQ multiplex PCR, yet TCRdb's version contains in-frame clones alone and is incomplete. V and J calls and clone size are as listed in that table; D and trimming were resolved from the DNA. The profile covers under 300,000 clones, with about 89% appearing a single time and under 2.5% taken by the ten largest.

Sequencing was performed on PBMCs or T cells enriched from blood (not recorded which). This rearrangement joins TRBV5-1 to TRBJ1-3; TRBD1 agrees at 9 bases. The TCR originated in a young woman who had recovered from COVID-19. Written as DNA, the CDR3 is TGCGCCAGCAGCGCCGGGACAGGGGGAAACACCATATATTTT. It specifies CASSAGTGGNTIYF.